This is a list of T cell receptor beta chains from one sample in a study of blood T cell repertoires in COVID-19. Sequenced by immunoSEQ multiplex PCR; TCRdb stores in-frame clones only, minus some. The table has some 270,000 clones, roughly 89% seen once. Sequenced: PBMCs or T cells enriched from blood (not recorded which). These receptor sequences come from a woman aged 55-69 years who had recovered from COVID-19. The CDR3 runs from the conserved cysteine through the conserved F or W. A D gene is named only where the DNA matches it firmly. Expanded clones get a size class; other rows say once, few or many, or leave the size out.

CDR3 protein: CASSLGQGAPADGYTF
CDR3 DNA: TGTGCCAGTAGTTTGGGACAGGGGGCCCCTGCGGATGGCTACACCTTC
V gene: TRBV19
J gene: TRBJ1-2
CDR3 length: 16
D gene: TRBD1
clone size: .

CDR3 protein: CASTPRVAGIGELFF
CDR3 DNA: TGTGCCAGCACCCCTCGGGTAGCGGGAATCGGGGAGCTGTTTTTT
V gene: TRBV2
J gene: TRBJ2-2
CDR3 length: 15
D gene: TRBD2
clone size: .

CDR3 protein: CSVGLGTPYQFF
CDR3 DNA: TGCAGCGTTGGCCTCGGGACTCCGTATCAGTTCTTC
V gene: TRBV29-1
J gene: TRBJ2-1
CDR3 length: 12
D gene: .
clone size: .

CDR3 protein: CASQWGTGNYGYTF
CDR3 DNA: TGTGCCAGCCAGTGGGGGACTGGCAACTATGGCTACACCTTC
V gene: TRBV19
J gene: TRBJ1-2
CDR3 length: 14
D gene: .
clone size: .

CDR3 protein: CASSLQSIYGYTF
CDR3 DNA: TGTGCCAGCAGCTTACAATCTATCTATGGCTACACCTTC
V gene: TRBV7-2
J gene: TRBJ1-2
CDR3 length: 13
D gene: .
clone size: .

CDR3 protein: CASSSMTGEETQYF
CDR3 DNA: TGTGCCAGCAGCTCTATGACAGGGGAAGAGACCCAGTACTTC
V gene: TRBV7-8
J gene: TRBJ2-5
CDR3 length: 14
D gene: TRBD1
clone size: .

CDR3 protein: CASRDRDSYGYTF
CDR3 DNA: TGTGCCAGTAGGGACAGGGACTCCTATGGCTACACCTTC
V gene: TRBV6-5
J gene: TRBJ1-2
CDR3 length: 13
D gene: TRBD1
clone size: .

CDR3 protein: CASSPLGGTGEQYF
CDR3 DNA: TGTGCCAGCAGTCCCCTAGGGGGAACGGGCGAGCAGTACTTC
V gene: TRBV28
J gene: TRBJ2-7
CDR3 length: 14
D gene: .
clone size: .

CDR3 protein: CASSKVLAGALLKTQYF
CDR3 DNA: TGTGCCAGCAGCAAAGTTCTAGCGGGGGCGCTCCTGAAAACCCAGTACTTC
V gene: TRBV21-1
J gene: TRBJ2-5
CDR3 length: 17
D gene: .
clone size: once

CDR3 protein: CASSDIAGGTDTQYF
CDR3 DNA: TGTGCCAGCAGCGACATAGCCGGGGGCACAGATACGCAGTATTTT
V gene: TRBV9
J gene: TRBJ2-3
CDR3 length: 15
D gene: .
clone size: .

CDR3 protein: CASSIRTGGSYNSPLHF
CDR3 DNA: TGTGCCAGTAGTATACGGACGGGAGGCTCTTATAATTCACCCCTCCACTTT
V gene: TRBV19
J gene: TRBJ1-6
CDR3 length: 17
D gene: .
clone size: .

CDR3 protein: CASSQIDRGPHNEQFF
CDR3 DNA: TGTGCCAGCAGCCAAATTGACAGGGGGCCCCACAATGAGCAGTTCTTC
V gene: TRBV5-4
J gene: TRBJ2-1
CDR3 length: 16
D gene: TRBD1
clone size: .

CDR3 protein: CASSPSLDGLYGYTF
CDR3 DNA: TGTGCCAGCAGCCCCTCCTTAGACGGACTCTATGGCTACACCTTC
V gene: TRBV3-1/TRBV3-2
J gene: TRBJ1-2
CDR3 length: 15
D gene: .
clone size: .

CDR3 protein: CAGVTGLNSPLHF
CDR3 DNA: TGTGCCGGGGTGACAGGGCTTAATTCACCCCTCCACTTT
V gene: TRBV30
J gene: TRBJ1-6
CDR3 length: 13
D gene: TRBD1
clone size: .

CDR3 protein: CASSDPGTSGGVAGELFF
CDR3 DNA: TGTGCCAGCAGCGATCCCGGGACTAGCGGGGGGGTCGCCGGGGAGCTGTTTTTT
V gene: TRBV2
J gene: TRBJ2-2
CDR3 length: 18
D gene: TRBD2
clone size: .

CDR3 protein: CASSARGAYNEQFF
CDR3 DNA: TGTGCCAGCAGCGCCCGGGGAGCCTACAATGAGCAGTTCTTC
V gene: TRBV7-6
J gene: TRBJ2-1
CDR3 length: 14
D gene: .
clone size: .

CDR3 protein: CASSWGLADTGELFF
CDR3 DNA: TGTGCCAGCAGTTGGGGACTAGCAGACACCGGGGAGCTGTTTTTT
V gene: TRBV28
J gene: TRBJ2-2
CDR3 length: 15
D gene: TRBD2
clone size: .

CDR3 protein: CASSQDGGIYGYTF
CDR3 DNA: TGTGCCAGCAGCCAGGACGGAGGGATCTATGGCTACACCTTC
V gene: TRBV3-1/TRBV3-2
J gene: TRBJ1-2
CDR3 length: 14
D gene: .
clone size: few

CDR3 protein: CASSSLSGQGGRSPLHF
CDR3 DNA: TGTGCCAGCAGTTCCCTCTCGGGACAGGGAGGGAGATCACCCCTCCACTTT
V gene: TRBV28
J gene: TRBJ1-6
CDR3 length: 17
D gene: TRBD1
clone size: .

CDR3 protein: CASSQGGTLGYTF
CDR3 DNA: TGCGCCAGCAGCCAAGGCGGGACCCTAGGCTACACCTTC
V gene: TRBV4-1
J gene: TRBJ1-2
CDR3 length: 13
D gene: .
clone size: .

CDR3 protein: CASRDPNSPLHF
CDR3 DNA: TGCGCCAGCCGGGATCCCAATTCACCCCTCCACTTT
V gene: TRBV5-1
J gene: TRBJ1-6
CDR3 length: 12
D gene: .
clone size: .

CDR3 protein: CASSYGRQNNEKLFF
CDR3 DNA: TGTGCCAGCAGTTACGGCCGACAGAATAATGAAAAACTGTTTTTT
V gene: TRBV6-5
J gene: TRBJ1-4
CDR3 length: 15
D gene: .
clone size: .

CDR3 protein: CASRGGGGAINEQFF
CDR3 DNA: TGTGCCAGCAGAGGAGGCGGGGGAGCAATAAATGAGCAGTTCTTC
V gene: TRBV9
J gene: TRBJ2-1
CDR3 length: 15
D gene: TRBD2
clone size: .

CDR3 protein: CASSNRDRGIGGSSYEQYF
CDR3 DNA: TGTGCCAGCAGCAACCGGGACAGGGGCATCGGTGGATCGTCCTACGAGCAGTACTTC
V gene: TRBV11-2
J gene: TRBJ2-7
CDR3 length: 19
D gene: TRBD1
clone size: .

CDR3 protein: CASSLISWLSNQPQHF
CDR3 DNA: TGTGCCAGCAGTTTAATTTCTTGGTTGAGTAATCAGCCCCAGCATTTT
V gene: TRBV28
J gene: TRBJ1-5
CDR3 length: 16
D gene: .
clone size: once

CDR3 protein: CASSSGFRLDQYF
CDR3 DNA: TGTGCCAGCAGTTCGGGATTCCGTCTCGACCAGTACTTC
V gene: TRBV28
J gene: TRBJ2-5
CDR3 length: 13
D gene: .
clone size: .

CDR3 protein: CASSPGSNEKLFF
CDR3 DNA: TGTGCCAGCAGTCCGGGATCTAATGAAAAACTGTTTTTT
V gene: TRBV28
J gene: TRBJ1-4
CDR3 length: 13
D gene: .
clone size: .

CDR3 protein: CSVEDLQGVGYTF
CDR3 DNA: TGCAGCGTTGAAGATCTACAGGGGGTTGGCTACACCTTC
V gene: TRBV29-1
J gene: TRBJ1-2
CDR3 length: 13
D gene: TRBD1
clone size: .

CDR3 protein: CASSLMSSPEDTQYF
CDR3 DNA: TGTGCCAGCAGCTTAATGTCTAGCCCAGAGGATACGCAGTATTTT
V gene: TRBV7-3
J gene: TRBJ2-3
CDR3 length: 15
D gene: .
clone size: .

CDR3 protein: CASSPGQGAGEQYF
CDR3 DNA: TGCGCCAGCAGCCCGGGACAGGGGGCGGGGGAGCAGTACTTC
V gene: TRBV5-1
J gene: TRBJ2-7
CDR3 length: 14
D gene: TRBD1
clone size: .

CDR3 protein: CASSSGQGNQPQHF
CDR3 DNA: TGTGCCAGCAGTTCGGGACAGGGTAATCAGCCCCAGCATTTT
V gene: TRBV28
J gene: TRBJ1-5
CDR3 length: 14
D gene: TRBD1
clone size: .

CDR3 protein: CASSPSPSGSTGELFF
CDR3 DNA: TGTGCCAGCAGCCCCTCTCCTAGCGGGAGCACCGGGGAGCTGTTTTTT
V gene: TRBV5-4
J gene: TRBJ2-2
CDR3 length: 16
D gene: TRBD2
clone size: .

CDR3 protein: CASSYRAGGPVGGELFF
CDR3 DNA: TGTGCCAGTAGTTATCGTGCGGGAGGGCCGGTTGGCGGGGAGCTGTTTTTT
V gene: TRBV19
J gene: TRBJ2-2
CDR3 length: 17
D gene: TRBD2
clone size: few

CDR3 protein: CASSRDGTNAGYTF
CDR3 DNA: TGCGCCAGCAGCAGGGACGGGACAAACGCCGGCTACACCTTC
V gene: TRBV5-1
J gene: TRBJ1-2
CDR3 length: 14
D gene: .
clone size: .

CDR3 protein: CSVGDGENRAAFF
CDR3 DNA: TGCAGCGTAGGGGATGGGGAGAACAGGGCGGCTTTCTTT
V gene: TRBV29-1
J gene: TRBJ1-1
CDR3 length: 13
D gene: .
clone size: .

CDR3 protein: CASRPYPGSGNTIYF
CDR3 DNA: TGTGCCAGCAGACCCTACCCAGGCTCTGGAAACACCATATATTTT
V gene: TRBV7-9
J gene: TRBJ1-3
CDR3 length: 15
D gene: .
clone size: once

CDR3 protein: CASSEQGPPYNEQFF
CDR3 DNA: TGTGCCAGCAGTGAACAGGGACCCCCCTACAATGAGCAGTTCTTC
V gene: TRBV6-4
J gene: TRBJ2-1
CDR3 length: 15
D gene: .
clone size: .

CDR3 protein: CASSQTGKNEKLFF
CDR3 DNA: TGTGCCAGCAGCCAGACAGGGAAGAATGAAAAACTGTTTTTT
V gene: TRBV7-9
J gene: TRBJ1-4
CDR3 length: 14
D gene: TRBD1
clone size: .

CDR3 protein: CASSFFRTRGTQYF
CDR3 DNA: TGTGCCAGCAGCTTCTTTCGGACTAGGGGTACGCAGTATTTT
V gene: TRBV11-1
J gene: TRBJ2-3
CDR3 length: 14
D gene: TRBD2
clone size: .

CDR3 protein: CSASDSRAQPQHF
CDR3 DNA: TGCAGTGCTAGTGACTCCAGGGCCCAGCCCCAGCATTTT
V gene: TRBV20-1
J gene: TRBJ1-5
CDR3 length: 13
D gene: .
clone size: .

CDR3 protein: CASVLGPGGSYEQYF
CDR3 DNA: TGTGCCAGCGTTCTAGGACCTGGGGGGTCCTACGAGCAGTACTTC
V gene: TRBV6-5
J gene: TRBJ2-7
CDR3 length: 15
D gene: .
clone size: few

CDR3 protein: CASSHAALGEQPQHF
CDR3 DNA: TGCGCCAGCAGCCACGCGGCCTTGGGAGAACAGCCCCAGCATTTT
V gene: TRBV4-1
J gene: TRBJ1-5
CDR3 length: 15
D gene: .
clone size: .

CDR3 protein: CAWSVLKRGLGQYF
CDR3 DNA: TGTGCCTGGAGTGTACTGAAAAGGGGGCTGGGGCAGTACTTC
V gene: TRBV30
J gene: TRBJ2-7
CDR3 length: 14
D gene: TRBD1
clone size: once

CDR3 protein: CANEPLGQYGGHTIYF
CDR3 DNA: TGTGCCAACGAACCGCTGGGACAGTACGGCGGGCACACCATATATTTT
V gene: TRBV7-9
J gene: TRBJ1-3
CDR3 length: 16
D gene: TRBD1
clone size: .

CDR3 protein: CASSPRAANTGELFF
CDR3 DNA: TGTGCCAGCAGCCCTAGAGCGGCGAACACCGGGGAGCTGTTTTTT
V gene: TRBV7-8
J gene: TRBJ2-2
CDR3 length: 15
D gene: .
clone size: .

CDR3 protein: CASSQQGAGQPQHF
CDR3 DNA: TGTGCCAGCAGCCAACAGGGGGCTGGGCAGCCCCAGCATTTT
V gene: TRBV7-9
J gene: TRBJ1-5
CDR3 length: 14
D gene: TRBD1
clone size: once

CDR3 protein: CASSIGVDQPQHF
CDR3 DNA: TGTGCCAGTAGTATAGGAGTAGATCAGCCCCAGCATTTT
V gene: TRBV19
J gene: TRBJ1-5
CDR3 length: 13
D gene: .
clone size: .

CDR3 protein: CASSGISSGRGTYNEQFF
CDR3 DNA: TGTGCCAGCAGCGGAATTAGTAGCGGGAGAGGGACTTACAATGAGCAGTTCTTC
V gene: TRBV7-9
J gene: TRBJ2-1
CDR3 length: 18
D gene: TRBD2
clone size: .

CDR3 protein: CASSVRTGEDTEAFF
CDR3 DNA: TGTGCCAGCAGCGTAAGGACAGGGGAGGACACTGAAGCTTTCTTT
V gene: TRBV9
J gene: TRBJ1-1
CDR3 length: 15
D gene: TRBD1
clone size: .

CDR3 protein: CASSPLGVNNYGYTF
CDR3 DNA: TGTGCCAGCAGTCCCCTCGGGGTCAACAACTATGGCTACACCTTC
V gene: TRBV27
J gene: TRBJ1-2
CDR3 length: 15
D gene: .
clone size: .

CDR3 protein: CASTPTADSYNEQFF
CDR3 DNA: TGTGCCAGCACCCCCACGGCGGACTCTTACAATGAGCAGTTCTTC
V gene: TRBV5-4
J gene: TRBJ2-1
CDR3 length: 15
D gene: .
clone size: .

CDR3 protein: CASSLRDRLRDGYTF
CDR3 DNA: TGTGCCAGCAGTCTCCGGGACAGGCTAAGGGATGGCTACACCTTC
V gene: TRBV28
J gene: TRBJ1-2
CDR3 length: 15
D gene: TRBD1
clone size: .

CDR3 protein: CASSIVSGSKAEQFF
CDR3 DNA: TGTGCCAGTAGTATAGTAAGTGGGAGCAAGGCTGAGCAGTTCTTC
V gene: TRBV19
J gene: TRBJ2-1
CDR3 length: 15
D gene: .
clone size: .

CDR3 protein: CASSPRDSPSEKLFF
CDR3 DNA: TGTGCCAGCAGCCCCCGGGACAGCCCGAGTGAAAAACTGTTTTTT
V gene: TRBV9
J gene: TRBJ1-4
CDR3 length: 15
D gene: TRBD1
clone size: .

CDR3 protein: CASSWSGRWDEQYF
CDR3 DNA: TGTGCCAGCAGTTGGAGCGGCCGTTGGGACGAGCAGTACTTC
V gene: TRBV6-5
J gene: TRBJ2-7
CDR3 length: 14
D gene: .
clone size: .

CDR3 protein: CASSHLSDTQYF
CDR3 DNA: TGTGCCAGCAGCCACCTAAGCGATACGCAGTATTTT
V gene: TRBV4-2
J gene: TRBJ2-3
CDR3 length: 12
D gene: .
clone size: .

CDR3 protein: CASSFSDTEAFF
CDR3 DNA: TGCGCCAGCAGCTTCTCGGACACTGAAGCTTTCTTT
V gene: TRBV5-1
J gene: TRBJ1-1
CDR3 length: 12
D gene: .
clone size: .

CDR3 protein: CASSVGAGDTNEQFF
CDR3 DNA: TGTGCCAGCAGCGTTGGGGCAGGGGATACGAATGAGCAGTTCTTC
V gene: TRBV9
J gene: TRBJ2-1
CDR3 length: 15
D gene: .
clone size: .

CDR3 protein: CASSLRPSAGELFF
CDR3 DNA: TGCGCCAGCAGCTTGAGGCCTAGCGCCGGGGAGCTGTTTTTT
V gene: TRBV5-1
J gene: TRBJ2-2
CDR3 length: 14
D gene: .
clone size: .

CDR3 protein: CASSLRQRSTDTQYF
CDR3 DNA: TGTGCCAGCAGCCTGAGACAGAGAAGCACAGATACGCAGTATTTT
V gene: TRBV28
J gene: TRBJ2-3
CDR3 length: 15
D gene: .
clone size: .